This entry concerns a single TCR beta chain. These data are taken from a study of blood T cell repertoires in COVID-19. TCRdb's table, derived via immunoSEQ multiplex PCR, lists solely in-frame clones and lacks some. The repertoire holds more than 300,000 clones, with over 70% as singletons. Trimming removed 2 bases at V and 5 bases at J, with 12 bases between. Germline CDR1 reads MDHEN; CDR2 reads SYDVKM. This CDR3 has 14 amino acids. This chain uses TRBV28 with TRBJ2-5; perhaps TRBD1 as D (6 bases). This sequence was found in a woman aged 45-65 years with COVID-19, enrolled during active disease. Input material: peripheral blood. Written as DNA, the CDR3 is TGTGCCAGCAGTTTAGGGGGCTATCGGGAGACCCAGTACTTC. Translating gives CASSLGGYRETQYF. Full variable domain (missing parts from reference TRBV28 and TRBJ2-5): DVKVTQSSRYLVKRTGEKVFLECVQDMDHENMFWYRQDPGLGLRLIYFSYDVKMKEKGDIPEGYSVSREKKERFSLILESASTNQTSMYLCASSLGGYRETQYFGPGTRLLVL.